Reported below is one T cell receptor beta chain. This record belongs to a study of T-cell reconstitution after alpha-beta-depleted transplantation in children. CDR3 length: 16 residues. Germline CDR1 reads LNHDA; CDR2 reads SQIVND (reference sequence). Trimming took off 4 bases at V and 0 bases at J, with 14 bases between the two ends. Researchers prepared the TCRbeta library using unique molecular identifiers, the study reports. TCRdb reprocessed the PCR reads via MiXCR and lists one record per CDR3 protein. Here the sample spans some 200,000 distinct CDR3 sequences, roughly 10% being singletons. The rearrangement uses TRBV19 and TRBJ2-3, with D tentatively TRBD2 (5 bases). The sample was PBMCs from the stem cell graft donor, taken from the stem cell graft. The receptor was isolated from a human donor who donated a stem cell graft to a child with acute lymphoblastic leukemia. CDR3 DNA sequence: TGTGCCAGTAGTACCCGGACTCAGAAGAGCACAGATACGCAGTATTTT. The encoded protein is CASSTRTQKSTDTQYF.